Listed here are 24 T cell receptor beta chains from one sample, sequenced in a study of early T cells in non-severe SARS-CoV-2 infection. TCRdb called the 5' RACE reads again in MiXCR, with one record for every CDR3 protein. Here the sample spans around 89,000 distinct CDR3 sequences, roughly 15% being singletons. Sequencing used whole blood. The source of these receptors is an adult who was a healthcare worker with PCR-confirmed SARS-CoV-2 infection or an uninfected control (not recorded which).

There are many counts of this clonotype. Written as DNA, the CDR3 is TGTGCCAGCAGGTCGACGGAAGGCAATCAGCCCCAGCATTTT. Translation: CASRSTEGNQPQHF. The gene calls are TRBV7-2 and TRBJ1-5, with D unresolved. V lost 6 bases and J 2 bases, leaving 11 bases between the germline ends. The CDR3 runs to 14 residues. CDR1 and CDR2 (germline): SGHTA, FQGNSA.

This clonotype was found many times. The chain couples TRBV12-3 or TRBV12-4 to TRBJ2-3; possibly TRBD1 or TRBD2 for D (5 bases each). Trimming took off 10 bases at V and 4 bases at J, with 27 bases between the two ends. The CDR3 has 17 residues. The CDR3 nucleotides are TGTGCCATCAAAATACGCCGGGACCCAAGCGGAGCAGATACGCAGTATTTT. Translating gives CAIKIRRDPSGADTQYF.

The rearrangement uses TRBV3-1 and TRBJ1-6; no firm D call. From germline, CDR1 is LGHDT and CDR2 YNNKEL (reference sequence). The CDR3 is 14 residues long. The V end was cut by 6 bases, the J end by 9 bases, with 15 bases between. In nucleotides, the CDR3 is TGTGCCAGCAGTCGCCGCCCGGTGGGTTCACCCCTCCACTTT. Its protein is CASSRRPVGSPLHF.

At least ten counts were recorded for this clonotype. The J gene is TRBJ2-1, the V gene TRBV6-1; TRBD2 matches at 8 bases. The V and J ends lost 2 bases and 4 bases, in that order; junction bases with no gene match: 10. This CDR3 region has 17 residues. The germline V gene has CDR1 MNHNS and CDR2 SASEGT. In nucleotides, the CDR3 is TGTGCCAGCAGTGAAATAGTATTAGCGGGGAATTACAATGAGCAGTTCTTC. It encodes CASSEIVLAGNYNEQFF.

This clonotype was picked up a small number of times. The chain joins TRBV6-1 to TRBJ1-1; maybe TRBD1 (6 bases). CDR1 and CDR2 (germline): MNHNS, SASEGT. Trimming shortened V by 9 bases and J by 1 base, and 15 bases separated the two germline ends. The CDR3 runs 14 residues. The CDR3 spells CASSIRGRNTEAFF. The CDR3 coding sequence is TGTGCCAGTTCAATCAGGGGAAGGAACACTGAAGCTTTCTTT.

The table lists this clonotype with a few counts. This chain uses TRBV14 with TRBJ1-2, with D possibly matching TRBD1 (5 bases). Germline-derived CDR1 and CDR2 are SGHDN and FVKESK. Trimming took 4 bases from V and 5 from J, leaving 11 bases between them. The CDR3 spans 13 residues. CDR3 in amino acids: CASSRAAGYGYTF. The CDR3 nucleotides read TGTGCCAGCAGCCGGGCGGCAGGGTATGGCTACACCTTC.

This clonotype was picked up many times. The rearrangement uses TRBV20-1 and TRBJ2-5; 13 nucleotides agree with TRBD2. The CDR3 runs to 17 residues. V trimming: 2 bases; J trimming: 5 bases; junction bases outside the gene matches: 11. Germline CDR1 and CDR2: DFQATT and SNEGSKA (reference sequence). Here the CDR3 reads CSARPLAGGRKSETQYF. CDR3 in DNA: TGCAGTGCTAGACCACTAGCGGGGGGGCGTAAGTCGGAGACCCAGTACTTC.

This clonotype showed up just a few times. The V call is TRBV21-1, the J call TRBJ2-7; the D segment call TRBD1 is taken from the table without a DNA check. TRBV21-1 has pseudogene status. The CDR3 covers 14 residues. The DNA for the CDR3 is TGTGCCAGCATCGGTGGGGGCCGGTCCTACGAGCAGTACGTC. It yields the protein CASIGGGRSYEQYV.

This sequence joins TRBV12-3 or TRBV12-4 and TRBJ1-2; tentatively, D is TRBD1 (5 bases). V was pared by 3 bases and J by 2 bases, with 7 bases between. The CDR3 covers 13 residues. CDR3 protein: CASSFPGNYGYTF. In DNA form, the CDR3 reads TGTGCCAGCAGTTTCCCAGGGAACTATGGCTACACCTTC.

In its sample, this clonotype was seen many times. V usage is TRBV6-5 and J usage is TRBJ2-2; TRBD2 is a possible D gene (5 bases). The CDR3 has 16 residues. Germline V gene lookup returns CDR1 MNHEY and CDR2 SVGAGI. V lost 0 bases to trimming and J lost 1 base, with 9 bases between them. The CDR3 loop is CASSYSRRLNTGELFF. The CDR3 DNA follows: TGTGCCAGCAGTTACTCGAGGAGGCTGAACACCGGGGAGCTGTTTTTT.

This clonotype was recorded a few times. The CDR3 bases are TGTGCCAGCAGCTTAGTCGACACCAACAATGAGCAGTTCTTC. Translation gives CASSLVDTNNEQFF. V is TRBV7-6 and J is TRBJ2-1; D unclear. Per the germline V gene, CDR1 is SGHVS and CDR2 is FNYEAQ. The CDR3 has 14 amino acids. The V end lost 1 base, the J end lost 5 bases, and 9 bases lay between the germline ends.

This clonotype was observed a few times. The chain uses TRBV7-6 and TRBJ2-5, with 9 bases matching TRBD1. Germline CDR1 is SGHVS and CDR2 is FNYEAQ. This CDR3 has 15 amino acids. J was trimmed by 2 bases and V by 4 bases; bases with no gene match: 5. This CDR3 reads CASSYGGTGQETQYF. DNA for the CDR3: TGTGCCAGCAGCTACGGCGGGACAGGGCAAGAGACCCAGTACTTC.

This clonotype has more than one count but fewer than ten. The CDR3 loop reads CASSLANEQYV. CDR3 coding DNA: TGTGCCAGCAGTTTAGCCAACGAGCAGTACGTC. The rearrangement joins TRBV28 to TRBJ2-7; D is undetermined. This CDR3 contains 11 residues. The ends were cut back, 2 bases at V and 5 bases at J, with 4 bases in the middle. The V gene's germline CDR1 is MDHEN and CDR2 SYDVKM.

This clonotype occurred a few times. The chain combines TRBV2 with TRBJ1-5, with D hard to call. Trimming stripped 2 bases from V and 7 bases from J, with 12 bases between. CDR3 length equals 14 residues. The V gene's germline CDR1 is SNHLY and CDR2 FYNNEI. The CDR3 DNA reads TGTGCCAGCAGTGAACGGGCAGAGCTGCAGCCCCAGCATTTT. Translated: CASSERAELQPQHF. Full variable domain (rest looked up from reference TRBV2 and TRBJ1-5): EPEVTQTPSHQVTQMGQEVILRCVPISNHLYFYWYRQILGQKVEFLVSFYNNEISEKSEIFDDQFSVERPDGSNFTLKIRSTKLEDSAMYFCASSERAELQPQHFGDGTRLSIL.

This clonotype was found a few times. The chain has TRBV20-1 and TRBJ2-1; D might be TRBD1 or TRBD2, each matching 6 bases. This CDR3 spans 13 amino acids. Germline V gene sequence: CDR1 DFQATT, CDR2 SNEGSKA (reference sequence). Trimming shortened V by 3 bases and J by 4 bases, and 10 bases separated the two germline ends. CDR3 DNA: TGCAGTGCTAGTAAGGGGGGTTACAATGAGCAGTTCTTC. It specifies CSASKGGYNEQFF.

This rearrangement joins TRBV19 to TRBJ2-2; 8 bases are shared with TRBD2. This CDR3 has 16 residues. The germline CDR1 and CDR2 sequences are LNHDA and SQIVND (reference sequence). The V and J ends lost 1 base and 6 bases, in that order; junction bases with no gene match: 7. CDR3: CASSIGGTRPSGELFF. The CDR3 DNA sequence: TGTGCCAGTAGTATAGGTGGGACTAGACCCTCCGGGGAGCTGTTTTTT.

V usage is TRBV6-5 and J usage is TRBJ1-4, with TRBD1 identical over 12 bases. Unmatched junction bases numbered 11, after V lost 5 bases and J lost 10 bases. Germline V gives CDR1 MNHEY, CDR2 SVGAGI. There are 16 residues in the CDR3. The CDR3 loop is CASSLTTGQGAGKLFF. The CDR3 nucleotides are TGTGCCAGCAGTCTTACAACGGGACAGGGGGCCGGAAAACTGTTTTTT.

The chain uses TRBV28 and TRBJ2-1, with D possibly being TRBD1 or TRBD2 (5 bases each). The CDR3 loop spans 13 amino acids. Germline V gene sequence: CDR1 MDHEN, CDR2 SYDVKM. V lost 4 bases, J lost 10 bases, and 14 bases lay in between. The chain's CDR3 is CASSSEGPGEQFF. The DNA for the CDR3 is TGTGCCAGCAGTTCAGAGGGACCCGGGGAGCAGTTCTTC.

This clonotype was detected only a few times. This rearrangement joins TRBV20-1 to TRBJ1-2; 11 bases match TRBD1. The CDR3 extends over 15 amino acids. The germline gives CDR1 DFQATT, CDR2 SNEGSKA (reference sequence). The trim removed 0 bases at V and 3 bases at J, leaving 3 bases unmatched. Here the CDR3 DNA reads TGCAGTGCTAGAGATCGGGGACAGGGGGACTATGGCTACACCTTC. Its protein is CSARDRGQGDYGYTF.

The gene calls are TRBV11-2 and TRBJ1-1; TRBD1 aligns across 8 bases. Per germline, CDR1 SGHAT and CDR2 FQNNGV. V was clipped by 4 bases and J by 8 bases; unmatched bases: 15. CDR3 size: 16 residues. Written as DNA, the CDR3 is TGTGCCAGCAGCTGGATCCGGACAGGGAGGACACTGGAAGCTTTCTTT. It specifies CASSWIRTGRTLEAFF.

This sequence joins TRBV7-6 and TRBJ2-3; D is possibly TRBD1 (6 bases). V lost 3 bases and J lost 1, with 14 bases in between. This CDR3 has 16 amino acids. CDR1 is SGHVS and CDR2 is FNYEAQ in the germline V gene. This CDR3 reads CASSFSQGNGTDTQYF. CDR3 nucleotide sequence: TGTGCCAGCAGCTTCTCTCAGGGGAATGGCACAGATACGCAGTATTTT.

The chain combines TRBV4-2 with TRBJ2-1; D call uncertain. Deletions cut 0 bases from V and 7 bases from J, with 13 bases between. The CDR3 sequence is 15 residues long. In germline, CDR1 is LGHNA, CDR2 YNFKEQ. CDR3 amino acids: CASSQDFDTGNEQFF. The CDR3 nucleotides are TGTGCCAGCAGCCAAGATTTCGATACCGGGAATGAGCAGTTCTTC.

The chain employs TRBV6-1 and TRBJ2-5; no definite D call. Germline V gene data show CDR1 as MNHNS and CDR2 as SASEGT. The CDR3 is 14 amino acids. Trimming shortened V by 9 bases and J by 2 bases, and 16 bases separated the two germline ends. This chain's CDR3 is CASHDQSIQETQYF. The CDR3 coding sequence is TGTGCCAGTCATGACCAATCGATTCAAGAGACCCAGTACTTC.

The chain joins TRBV12-3 or TRBV12-4 to TRBJ2-2; 7 bases align to TRBD2. This CDR3 contains 15 residues. The J segment lost 6 bases and the V segment lost 4 bases, leaving 8 bases of the junction unmatched. This chain's CDR3 is CASSSQTSSAGELFF. The CDR3 DNA sequence: TGTGCCAGCAGTTCCCAGACTAGCTCCGCCGGGGAGCTGTTTTTT.